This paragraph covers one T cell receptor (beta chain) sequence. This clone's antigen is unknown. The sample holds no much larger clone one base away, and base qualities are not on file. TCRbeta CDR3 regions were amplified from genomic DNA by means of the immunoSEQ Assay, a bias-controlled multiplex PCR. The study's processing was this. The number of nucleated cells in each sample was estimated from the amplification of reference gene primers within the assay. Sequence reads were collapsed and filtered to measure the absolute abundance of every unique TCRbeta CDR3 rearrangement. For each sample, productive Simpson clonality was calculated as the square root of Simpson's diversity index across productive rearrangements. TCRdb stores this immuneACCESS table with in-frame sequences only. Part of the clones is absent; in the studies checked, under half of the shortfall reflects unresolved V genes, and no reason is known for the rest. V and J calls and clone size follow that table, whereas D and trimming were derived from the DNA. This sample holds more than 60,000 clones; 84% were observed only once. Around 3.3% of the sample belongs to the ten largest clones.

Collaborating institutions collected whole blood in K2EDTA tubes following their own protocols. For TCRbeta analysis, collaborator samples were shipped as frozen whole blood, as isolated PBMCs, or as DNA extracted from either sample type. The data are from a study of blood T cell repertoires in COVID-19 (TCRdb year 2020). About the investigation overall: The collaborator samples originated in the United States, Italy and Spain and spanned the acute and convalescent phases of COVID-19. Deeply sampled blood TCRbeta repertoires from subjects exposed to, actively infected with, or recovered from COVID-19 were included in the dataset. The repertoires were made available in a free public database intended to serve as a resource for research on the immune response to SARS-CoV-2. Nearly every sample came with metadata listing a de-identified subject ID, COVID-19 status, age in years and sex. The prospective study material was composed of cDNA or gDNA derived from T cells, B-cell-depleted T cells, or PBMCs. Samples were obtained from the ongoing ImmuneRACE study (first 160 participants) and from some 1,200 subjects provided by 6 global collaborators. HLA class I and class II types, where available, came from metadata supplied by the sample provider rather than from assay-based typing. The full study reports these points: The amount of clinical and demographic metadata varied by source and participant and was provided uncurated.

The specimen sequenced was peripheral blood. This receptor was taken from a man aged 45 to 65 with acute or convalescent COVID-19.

The nucleotide sequence is TGTGCCAGCAGTGGAGGGACAGGGGCTTATGGCTACACCTTC. It codes for CASSGGTGAYGYTF. This receptor chain uses TRBV2 and TRBJ1-2; TRBD1 fits 10 bases in the junction. From V the trimming removes 4 bases and from J it removes 5 bases, while the gene matches leave 4 bases of the junction unaccounted for. Measured from the cysteine to the phenylalanine, the CDR3 is 14 residues long. Only the CDR3 portion is preserved as DNA: 42 bases, with reading frame beginning at the first base. Per the germline V gene, SNHLY is the CDR1 and FYNNEI is the CDR2.